This section outlines one TCR beta chain sequence together with its context. The clone's antigen remains unknown. The library came from the immunoSEQ multiplex PCR assay. The multiplex PCR relied on a mix of 60 forward primers for TCR Vbeta segments and 13 reverse primers for TCR Jbeta segments. Amplification of the CDR3 region of rearranged TCR beta genes was performed with a multiplex PCR assay on genomic DNA. The Illumina HiSeq System was used to sequence the amplified TCR beta libraries as 87-base-pair reads. The source study handled its data this way. A later analysis counted around 72 million unique TCR beta chains across the 666 repertoires, and some 11 million of these chains were shared by at least two donors. A nearest-neighbor algorithm error-corrected the raw reads and collapsed the reads into unique sequences, merging closely related sequences to remove PCR and sequencing errors. CDR3 sequences were aligned to IMGT reference sequences to assign V, D and J gene segments. For a sequence to be retained, a match of at least six nucleotides was required to both a V gene segment and a J gene segment. A rearrangement was called productive if the CDR3 had no stop codons and remained in frame with V and J, and every other rearrangement was called non-productive. CDR3 was defined according to IMGT convention as the region running from the second conserved V-encoded cysteine to the conserved J-encoded phenylalanine. Sequences without an unambiguous match to a single V gene segment were excluded from the earlier analysis of 450 to 750 of the donors. An earlier analysis of around 600 of the donors classified V segments as functional when productive rearrangements were above 56.7% and as segregating when the standard deviation between donors was above 5%. A statistical classification framework was built for diagnosing cytomegalovirus status from the catalog of TCR beta chain sequences. V and J gene assignment, in a later analysis, came from comparing TCR nucleotide sequences with IMGT/GENE-DB human TR gene sequences. Using the TCRdist pipeline, a later analysis assigned CDR3 sequences along with most-parsimonious VDJ recombination scenarios. In a later analysis, each TCR beta chain was defined by its CDR3 amino acid sequence together with its V-gene family, and reads without a unique V-gene family were excluded. A later analysis removed 450 to 600 highly shared, low-generation-probability nucleotide sequences to deal with suspected cross-contamination and a sequencing artifact. In a later analysis, a clonal expansion index was calculated for each public chain from normalized within-repertoire ranks of inferred template counts. In a later analysis, generation probabilities were computed using a VDJ recombination model fitted to out-of-frame rearrangements, and the results were checked against IGoR. In a later analysis, TCR-TCR, TCR-HLA and TCR-CMV co-occurrence was scored with hypergeometric tests, and a repertoire-size bias correction was applied to TCR pairs. To estimate false discovery rates, a later analysis permuted the HLA or CMV assignments 20 times. In a later analysis, co-occurring TCRs were grouped with DBSCAN, and TCRdist sequence similarity was added when clustering was performed within HLA-allele-positive subsets. For co-occurrence clustering, repertoires with fewer than 30,000 or more than 120,000 public chains were excluded, along with five repertoires with anomalous nucleotide sharing. The clones in this table, taken by TCRdb from immuneACCESS, are in-frame only. Not every clone is retained; where verified, under half of the shortfall comes from an unresolved V gene, and the cause of the rest is unknown. That table is the source of V, J and clone size, and D and trimming were worked out from the DNA. The sample table records some 150,000 clones. Roughly 2% of the sample belongs to the ten largest clones.

The data stem from a study of cytomegalovirus exposure and HLA in healthy donors (TCRdb year 2017). Background for the entire study: An earlier analysis of fewer than 750 of the donors reported over 250 Gb of sequence data and some 110 million unique TCR beta sequences obtained from about 170 million T cells. Rather than using new phenotypic data, the later analysis identified candidate immune exposures from TCR beta sequences and from how often those sequences occurred across donors. An earlier analysis of approximately 500 of the donors applied high-throughput TCR beta sequencing to assess whether each TCR beta V gene segment acted as functional or pseudogenic. A later analysis re-examined previously published TCR beta repertoires from about 670 donors and added high-resolution HLA genotyping to investigate patterns of TCR occurrence. Among 398 genotyped donors of the cohort, an average of about 240,000 unique TCR beta nucleotide sequences was sequenced per donor, of which 15% to 20% were non-productive. Typing coverage varied by locus: about 629-640 donors for A, B, C, DRB1 and DQB1; approximately 560 for DQA1; over 600 for DPA1; approximately 470 for DPB1. Genome-wide SNP genotypes for about 60% of the 666 donors were used in a later genetic analysis, which treated that subset as a discovery cohort. Because of strong linkage in the cohort, roughly five DR-DQ haplotypes were treated as single units for association and clustering. Roughly 300 gigabases of sequencing data and 70 million to 100 million unique TCR sequences were included in an early release covering about 700 HLA-typed donors. The study was designed to test whether signatures of past pathogen exposure could be identified by cataloging public T cell receptors. HLA typing covered class I and class II loci at four-digit resolution. The study profiled the T cell repertoires of under 700 subjects by immunosequencing and related them to cytomegalovirus serostatus. Donor age, sex, ethnicity and CMV serostatus were compiled alongside the repertoire data. The genetic ancestry cluster associated with self-reported Caucasian donors included 81% of the 300 to 450 genotyped donors. To predict cytomegalovirus infection status, the study brought together high-throughput TCR immunosequencing, statistical association of individual TCRs with disease status, and machine learning. Every repertoire in the discovery cohort had been generated on one and the same sequencing platform. In addition to the first cohort of approximately 670 subjects, a separate validation cohort of approximately 110 different subjects was used. Points the paper makes about the study in general: In this cohort, only TCR beta chains were sequenced, and detectable features were limited by the absence of alpha or paired-chain data. In an earlier analysis of 500 to 650 of the donors, most TCR beta V segments appeared in productive rearrangements about 90% or about 30% of the time, broadly matching IMGT annotations. Compared with the roughly 720-donor mean, donors in an Asian-associated ancestry cluster had fewer N-insertions in productive TCRs, according to a later genetic analysis. For the cohort, immune exposure information was limited to CMV serostatus. Because counts were too low, approximately 15 rarely observed V segments, including chromosome 9 orphons, were excluded from the earlier analysis of 587 of the donors. A later analysis found that HLA-associated TCR beta chains were more clonally expanded and had lower generation probabilities than equally common non-associated chains. The sequencing pipeline was judged likely to have produced a cluster of highly shared sequence variants as a technical artifact. In both the original and validation cohorts, the classifier was reported to diagnose cytomegalovirus status with high specificity and sensitivity. The authors suggested that the approach could potentially be generalized to other disease states and immunological phenotypes. Because HLA typing was missing for some donors at each locus, association tests included only the typed subset. Some IMGT-functional V segments, including TRBV6-2 and TRBV6-3, could not be distinguished by the 87-base-pair reads and were therefore excluded. Most TCR sequences were seen in very few donors, while some public TCRs were found in many individuals. In vitro tests confirmed that a few of the cytomegalovirus-associated TCR beta chains recognize cytomegalovirus antigens. A further reported finding was that TCR beta sequences accurately predicted the HLA-A and HLA-B alleles for most subjects in the first cohort. In a later analysis, TCR association rates were found to vary across HLA loci, with the most associated TCRs seen for DRB1 alleles and the fewest for HLA-C alleles. At a false discovery rate of 0.05, a later analysis linked 16,951 TCR beta sequences to specific HLA alleles. A later analysis found that most CMV-associated TCR beta chains appeared HLA-restricted, with HLA associations seemingly driven largely by CMV exposure. Linkage disequilibrium might explain the correlated functional status among segregating V segments, but an unknown experimental factor could not be ruled out. When HLA alleles, especially DR and DQ, strongly co-occurred, attributing TCR associations to individual alleles was difficult. Roughly uniform sequencing depth across donors was assumed in presence/absence analyses, although this assumption may not hold. A later genetic analysis associated a missense DCLRE1C variant with V-gene and J-gene trimming of TCR beta chains, and an independent cohort replicated the association. Several of the top co-occurrence clusters appeared to be linked to parvovirus B19, influenza, CMV and Epstein-Barr virus, according to a later analysis. The study gave a list of about 170 TCR beta chains associated with cytomegalovirus.

The cohort comprised more than 550 healthy bone marrow donors. At the time of sampling, all cohort members were nominally healthy, though unrecorded immune exposures were likely present. The donor was CMV seronegative and was included in the group of around 320 seronegative cohort members. A peripheral blood sample was provided by each donor, and peripheral blood mononuclear cells were used for TCR beta sequencing. Genomic DNA was extracted from the blood cell samples with the Qiagen DNeasy Blood Extraction Kit. Inclusive of the bounding cysteine and phenylalanine, the CDR3 is 15 residues long. Kept here is only the CDR3 DNA, which spans 45 bases and is read in frame from base 1. V is reduced by 1 base and J by 5 bases, leaving a spacing of 9 bases between them. For CDR1 and CDR2, the germline V gene (reference sequence) lists LNHNV and YYDKDF.

The chain is made from TRBV15 and TRBJ1-6, with the D gene not confidently named. Sequencing input: PBMCs. The sequence was collected from a woman between 18 and 29 years old in good health and CMV-seronegative. The CDR3 protein: CATSRGLTNNSPLHF. The nucleotide sequence reads as follows: TGTGCCACCAGCAGAGGACTTACTAATAATTCACCCCTCCACTTT. The full variable domain, completed from the reference TRBV15 and TRBJ1-6 proteins outside the CDR3, reads DAMVIQNPRYQVTQFGKPVTLSCSQTLNHNVMYWYQQKSSQAPKLLFHYYDKDFNNEADTPDNFQSRRPNTSFCFLDIRSPGLGDTAMYLCATSRGLTNNSPLHFGNGTRLTVT.